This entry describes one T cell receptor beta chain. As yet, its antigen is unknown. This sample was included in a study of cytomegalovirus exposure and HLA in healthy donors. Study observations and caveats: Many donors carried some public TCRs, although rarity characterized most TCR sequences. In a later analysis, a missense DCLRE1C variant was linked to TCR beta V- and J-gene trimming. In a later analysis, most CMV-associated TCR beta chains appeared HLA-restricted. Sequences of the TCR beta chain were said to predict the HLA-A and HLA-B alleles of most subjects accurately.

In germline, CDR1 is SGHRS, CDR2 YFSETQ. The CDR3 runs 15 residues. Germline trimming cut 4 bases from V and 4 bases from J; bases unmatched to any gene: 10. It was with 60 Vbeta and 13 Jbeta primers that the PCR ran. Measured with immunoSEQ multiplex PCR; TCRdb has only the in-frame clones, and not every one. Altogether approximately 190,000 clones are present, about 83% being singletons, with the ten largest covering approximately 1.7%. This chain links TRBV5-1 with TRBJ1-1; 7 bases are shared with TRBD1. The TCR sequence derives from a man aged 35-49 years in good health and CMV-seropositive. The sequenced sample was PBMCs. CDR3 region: CASSRETGFGTEAFF. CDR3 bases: TGCGCCAGCAGCAGAGAGACAGGGTTCGGCACTGAAGCTTTCTTT.